The TCR beta chain under discussion was sequenced for a study of shared clonotypes between healthy human individuals. Study findings and constraints: Clonotypes not shared had lower generation probabilities than those common to all four donors.

Terminally differentiated effector memory CD45RA+ cells were excluded from the naive CD8 cells, which were CD45RO-negative and positively selected for CCR7. Assay used: immunoSEQ multiplex PCR; TCRdb lists only in-frame clones, some missing. The data hold 2 million to 2.5 million clones, with roughly 91% observed a single time. Notes on this clone: Its antigen is currently unknown.

The ends were cut back, 4 bases at V and 6 bases at J, with 12 bases in the middle. Germline CDR1 is GTSNPN and CDR2 is SVGIG (reference sequence). This CDR3 contains 12 residues. This receptor was obtained from a man aged 18 to 30 in good health. Some clones in this sample may be carry-over from other donors' samples. The sequenced sample was naive CD8+ T cells from PBMCs. The rearrangement uses TRBV30 and TRBJ1-1, with D possibly matching TRBD1 (5 bases). CDR3 protein: CAWKWGVAEAFF. The DNA for the CDR3 is TGTGCCTGGAAATGGGGGGTCGCTGAAGCTTTCTTT.